Listed here is a single TCR beta chain. This record belongs to a study of blood T cell repertoires in COVID-19. Study-level background: PBMCs, B-cell-depleted T cells, or T cells provided the cDNA or gDNA that made up the material.

Original methodology: Amplification of reference gene primers provided the estimated nucleated cell counts. Sequencing used immunoSEQ multiplex PCR; TCRdb keeps in-frame clones, though not all of them. The DNA was the basis for D and trimming; V, J and clone size are from that table. This table holds fewer than 350,000 clones, approximately 87% found once. The Seattle site enrolled patients during active infection and followed them longitudinally. This clonotype was obtained from a woman younger than 45 with COVID-19, enrolled during active disease. The sequencing input was peripheral blood.

This CDR3 reads CASRIIIADSYNEQFF. For the CDR3, the DNA is TGCGCCAGCAGGATAATTATAGCGGACTCATACAATGAGCAGTTCTTC. The V call is TRBV4-1, the J call TRBJ2-1, with a tentative D call TRBD2 (6 bases). The length of the CDR3 is 16 residues. Trimming removed 6 bases from V and 4 bases from J, with 19 bases in between. Germline V gives CDR1 MGHRA, CDR2 YSYEKL.